This TCR beta chain was sequenced during a study of blood T cell repertoires in COVID-19. Study details: The cDNA or gDNA used as material had been derived from T cells, B-cell-depleted T cells, or PBMCs.

The CDR3 consists of 14 residues. After removal of 5 bases from V and 7 bases from J, the junction contained 10 bases not matched to a gene. Germline assignment: CDR1 LNHNV and CDR2 YYDKDF (reference sequence). Libraries were prepared by immunoSEQ multiplex PCR; TCRdb keeps only in-frame clonotypes and omits some of them. The table records 400,000 to 450,000 clones, approximately 89% of them present only once. Recruited during active infection, patients (from Seattle) were subsequently followed longitudinally. Sequenced: peripheral blood. The sequence derives from a middle-aged woman with COVID-19, enrolled during active disease. The chain has TRBV15 and TRBJ2-7; TRBD2 matches at 8 bases. DNA of the CDR3: TGTGCCACCAGCTGGCGGGGGGAGAGAGAAGAGCAGTACTTC. It is translated as CATSWRGEREEQYF.